Below, 13 T cell receptor beta chains from the same sample are listed, as sequenced in a study of blood T cells in healthy people across ages. A J-beta primer mix and a sample-barcoded 5' primer were used in a second PCR of roughly 7 to 12 cycles. Via MiXCR, TCRdb re-called the 5' RACE reads, giving one row per CDR3 protein. Among some 1,500,000 distinct CDR3 sequences, under 55% were seen once, and the ten largest hold under 5%. Sequenced: blood. The origin of the receptors is a woman aged 18-35 years in good health.

The chain uses TRBV27 and TRBJ1-1; the D is unclear. Between the trimmed V and J ends, which lost 6 bases and 8 bases, there was a span of 10 bases. Per the germline V gene, CDR1 is MNHEY and CDR2 is SMNVEV (reference sequence). The CDR3 has 11 amino acids. The chain's CDR3 is CASSWAGEAFF. CDR3 DNA: TGTGCCAGCAGCTGGGCGGGAGAAGCTTTCTTT.

The table lists this clonotype with a few counts. The J gene is TRBJ2-5, the V gene TRBV4-1; 7 bases line up with TRBD1. V shed 3 bases and J 3 bases; nucleotides not matched to a gene: 4. Germline V gene lookup returns CDR1 MGHRA and CDR2 YSYEKL. The CDR3 consists of 14 residues. The CDR3 bases are TGCGCCAGCAGCCACCCAGACAGGGAAGAGACCCAGTACTTC. Protein: CASSHPDREETQYF.

This chain joins TRBV7-9 and TRBJ2-5; D remains ambiguous. Germline V gives CDR1 SEHNR, CDR2 FQNEAQ (reference sequence). Trimming pared 6 bases from V and 11 bases from J, leaving 16 bases between. This CDR3 contains 12 residues. CDR3 nucleotides: TGTGCCAGCAGTTTCGGCCGAAATGGGCAGTACTTC. Translation gives CASSFGRNGQYF.

This chain uses TRBV7-9 with TRBJ2-5; 9 positions match TRBD1. The last part of the DNA fits TRBJ2-7 better; the J call may be wrong. There are 16 residues in the CDR3. The germline CDR1 and CDR2 sequences are SEHNR and FQNEAQ (reference sequence). This CDR3 is CASSSPLGQGGYEQYF. DNA for the CDR3: TGTGCCAGCAGCTCACCCCTGGGACAGGGTGGGTACGAGCAGTACTTC.

The sample holds a few counts of this clonotype. This chain joins TRBV20-1 and TRBJ2-1, with D uncertain. V was trimmed by 3 bases and J by 9 bases, leaving 9 bases between them. The CDR3 spans 11 residues. Germline assignment: CDR1 DFQATT and CDR2 SNEGSKA (reference sequence). The CDR3 region has the DNA TGCAGTGCTAGGAGCCTTCTTGAGCAGTTCTTC. The encoded protein is CSARSLLEQFF.

The chain is built from TRBV20-1 and TRBJ2-1; 10 bases line up with TRBD2. Losses at the gene ends were 4 bases for V and 2 bases for J; bases not matched to a gene: 8. Per germline, CDR1 DFQATT and CDR2 SNEGSKA (reference sequence). CDR3 length: 16 residues. DNA of the CDR3: TGCAGTGCTACGGGGCCTAGCGGGAGTACCTACAATGAGCAGTTCTTC. Encoded protein: CSATGPSGSTYNEQFF.

The chain joins TRBV12-3 or TRBV12-4 to TRBJ1-5, with TRBD1 identical over 10 bases. This CDR3 spans 17 amino acids. The V segment lost 5 bases and the J segment 2 bases; nucleotides outside the gene matches: 9. The CDR3 DNA is TGTGCCAGCAGTCGGGACAGGGGCAAATCTCGCAATCAGCCCCAGCATTTT. It translates to CASSRDRGKSRNQPQHF.

Remarks on this clonotype: A junction boundary mismatches the germline segment, possibly from a read error. This rearrangement joins TRBV4-2 to TRBJ1-2, with D hard to call. The germline V gene encodes CDR1 LGHNA and CDR2 YNFKEQ. This CDR3 comprises 13 residues. CDR3 coding DNA: TGTGCCAGCAGCCAAGGTTTCAACTATGACTACACCTTC. This codes for CASSQGFNYDYTF.

The CDR3 is CATGPRTGDTEAFF. The CDR3 bases are TGTGCCACCGGCCCTCGGACAGGGGACACTGAAGCTTTCTTT. This chain links TRBV15 with TRBJ1-1; 9 nucleotides align to TRBD1. The CDR3 is made up of 14 amino acids. Germline CDR1 LNHNV, CDR2 YYDKDF (reference sequence). The ends lost 8 bases at V and 3 bases at J; junction bases unmatched: 7.

The CDR3 is CASSQDLGTGGNEQYF. In DNA form, the CDR3 reads TGCGCCAGCAGCCAAGATCTCGGGACAGGCGGAAATGAGCAGTACTTC. This chain joins TRBV4-3 and TRBJ2-5, with 8 bases fitting TRBD1. CDR3 length: 16 residues. V lost 0 bases and J lost 11; bases outside the gene matches: 14. Germline CDR1 and CDR2: LGHNA and YSLEER.

The chain recombines TRBV27 with TRBJ2-2, with D tentatively TRBD1 (6 bases). Germline CDR1 reads MNHEY; CDR2 reads SMNVEV (reference sequence). The CDR3 runs to 14 residues. Trimming cost V 5 bases and J 4 bases, with 11 bases left between them. The CDR3 is CASSGGTGTGELFF. The CDR3, as DNA: TGTGCCAGCAGTGGGGGCACTGGCACCGGGGAGCTGTTTTTT.

The rearrangement links TRBV10-3 to TRBJ2-1, with no clear D. The germline CDR1 and CDR2 sequences are ENHRY and SYGVKD. This CDR3 comprises 15 residues. The V gene lost 0 bases and the J gene lost 0 bases, with 6 bases spanning the gap. The CDR3 DNA sequence: TGTGCCATCAGTGAGTCCCATCTCTCCTACAATGAGCAGTTCTTC. Translating gives CAISESHLSYNEQFF.

This clonotype was found many times. This chain joins TRBV7-2 and TRBJ2-3; 11 bases agree with TRBD2. Unmatched junction bases numbered 12, after V lost 3 bases and J lost 1 base. CDR3 length: 19 residues. CDR1 and CDR2 (germline): SGHTA, FQGNSA. The CDR3 loop reads CASSLSGTSGDGGTDTQYF. The CDR3 DNA reads as TGTGCCAGCAGCTTGTCCGGGACTAGCGGCGACGGGGGCACAGATACGCAGTATTTT.